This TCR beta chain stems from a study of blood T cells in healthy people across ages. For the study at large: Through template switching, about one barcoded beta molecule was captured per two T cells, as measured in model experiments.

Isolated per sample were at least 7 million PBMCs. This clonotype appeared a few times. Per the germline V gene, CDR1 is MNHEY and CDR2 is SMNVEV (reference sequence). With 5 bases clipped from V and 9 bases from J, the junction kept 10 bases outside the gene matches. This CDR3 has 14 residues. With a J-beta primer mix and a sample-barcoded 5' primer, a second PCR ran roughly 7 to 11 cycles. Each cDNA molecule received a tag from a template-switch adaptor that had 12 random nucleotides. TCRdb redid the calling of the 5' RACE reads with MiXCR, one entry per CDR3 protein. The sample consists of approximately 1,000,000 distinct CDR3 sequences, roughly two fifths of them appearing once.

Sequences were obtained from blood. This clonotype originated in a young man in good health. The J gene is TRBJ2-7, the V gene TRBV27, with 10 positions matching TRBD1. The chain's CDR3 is CASSPGQGRGLQYF. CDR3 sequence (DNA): TGTGCCAGCAGTCCGGGACAGGGGAGAGGGTTGCAGTACTTC.